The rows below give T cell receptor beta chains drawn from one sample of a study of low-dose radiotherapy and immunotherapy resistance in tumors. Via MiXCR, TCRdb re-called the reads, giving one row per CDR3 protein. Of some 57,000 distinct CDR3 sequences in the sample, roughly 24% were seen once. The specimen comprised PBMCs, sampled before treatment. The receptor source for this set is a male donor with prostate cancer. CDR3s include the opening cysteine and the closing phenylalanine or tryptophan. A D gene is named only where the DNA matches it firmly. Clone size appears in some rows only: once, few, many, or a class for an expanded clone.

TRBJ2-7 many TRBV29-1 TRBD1 CSVEDRGLAYEQYF TGCAGCGTGGAGGACAGGGGGCTAGCCTACGAGCAGTACTTC
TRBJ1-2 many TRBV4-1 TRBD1 CASSPDRGAYGYTF TGCGCCAGCAGTCCTGACAGGGGAGCCTATGGCTACACCTTC
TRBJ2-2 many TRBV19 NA CASSILNTGELFF TGTGCCAGTAGTATACTTAACACCGGGGAGCTGTTTTTT
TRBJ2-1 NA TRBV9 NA CASSPWGGSYNEQFF TGTGCCAGCAGCCCCTGGGGCGGATCCTACAATGAGCAGTTCTTC
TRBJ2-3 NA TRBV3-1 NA CASSPYGTASTDTQYF TGTGCCAGCAGCCCGTACGGGACGGCTAGCACAGATACGCAGTATTTT
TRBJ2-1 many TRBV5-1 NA CASSLVGSGYNEQFF TGCGCCAGCAGCTTGGTGGGTAGCGGTTACAATGAGCAGTTCTTC
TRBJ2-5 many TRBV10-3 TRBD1 CAITEGGRQETQYF TGTGCCATCACAGAAGGGGGCCGACAAGAGACCCAGTACTTC
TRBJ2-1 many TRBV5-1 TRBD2 CASSPPGLAGRNEQFF TGCGCCAGCAGCCCCCCGGGCCTAGCGGGGAGGAATGAGCAGTTCTTC
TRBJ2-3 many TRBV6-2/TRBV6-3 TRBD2 CASSYPAGDVDTQYF TGTGCCAGCAGTTACCCAGCGGGAGACGTAGATACGCAGTATTTT
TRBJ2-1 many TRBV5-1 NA CASSPAGLIDEQFF TGCGCCAGCAGCCCGGCAGGCCTTATTGATGAGCAGTTCTTC
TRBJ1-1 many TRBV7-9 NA CASSLRGKGAGTEAFF TGTGCCAGCAGCTTACGAGGGAAAGGGGCGGGCACTGAAGCTTTCTTT
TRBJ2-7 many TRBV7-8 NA CASSLRPRTSSYEQYF TGTGCCAGCAGCCTTAGACCACGAACGAGCTCCTACGAGCAGTACTTC
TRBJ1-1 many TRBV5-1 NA CASSLDPTLYEAFF TGCGCCAGCAGCTTGGACCCAACTTTATATGAAGCTTTCTTT
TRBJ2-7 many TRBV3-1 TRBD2 CASSQDWSSGPNF TGTGCCAGCAGCCAAGATTGGTCTAGCGGGCCAAACTTC
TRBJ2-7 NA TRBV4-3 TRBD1 CASSQRTGGQYEQYF TGCGCCAGCAGCCAGAGGACAGGGGGCCAGTACGAGCAGTACTTC
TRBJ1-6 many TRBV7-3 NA CAYCRAGSSYNSPLHF TGTGCCTATTGTCGAGCGGGAAGCTCCTATAATTCACCCCTCCACTTT
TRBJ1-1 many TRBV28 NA CASSLSPVLRQMNTEAFF TGTGCCAGCAGTTTATCCCCTGTATTGAGACAGATGAACACTGAAGCTTTCTTT
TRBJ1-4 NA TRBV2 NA CATWGGTTNEKLFF TGTGCGACCTGGGGAGGAACAACTAATGAAAAACTGTTTTTT
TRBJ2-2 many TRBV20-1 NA CSASRRAGGTSNTGELFF TGCAGTGCTAGTCGTCGGGCCGGAGGCACGTCGAACACCGGGGAGCTGTTTTTT
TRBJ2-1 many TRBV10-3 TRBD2 CAISESPGTGLAAAYNEQFF TGTGCCATCAGTGAGTCTCCGGGGACGGGGCTAGCGGCCGCTTACAATGAGCAGTTCTTC
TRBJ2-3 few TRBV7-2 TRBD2 CASSSGLAGGGTTQYF TGTGCCAGCAGCTCTGGACTAGCGGGAGGGGGTACTACGCAGTATTTT
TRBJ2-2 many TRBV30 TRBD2 CAWRSSGTAGELFF TGTGCCTGGAGGTCTAGCGGAACAGCCGGGGAGCTGTTTTTT
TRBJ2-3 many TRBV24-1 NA CATSSTYTQYF TGTGCCACCAGTTCCACATATACGCAGTATTTT
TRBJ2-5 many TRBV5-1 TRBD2 CASSPGASGSSGQETQYF TGCGCCAGCAGCCCTGGCGCTAGCGGGTCAAGTGGCCAAGAGACCCAGTACTTC
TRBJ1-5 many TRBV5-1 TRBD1 CASSHGTGNQPQHF TGCGCCAGCAGCCACGGGACAGGCAATCAGCCCCAGCATTTT
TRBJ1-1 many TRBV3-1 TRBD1 CASSFTGAEAFF TGTGCCAGCAGCTTCACAGGGGCTGAAGCTTTCTTT
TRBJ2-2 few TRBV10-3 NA CAIMQEGGELFFF NA
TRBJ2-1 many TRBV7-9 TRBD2 CASSRGLVGEQFF TGTGCCAGCAGCAGGGGACTAGTCGGTGAGCAGTTCTTC
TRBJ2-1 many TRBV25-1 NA CASSEYGGEQFF TGTGCCAGCAGTGAATACGGAGGTGAGCAGTTCTTC
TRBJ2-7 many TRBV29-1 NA CSAKDAIGGEQYF TGCAGCGCTAAAGACGCGATCGGAGGGGAGCAGTACTTC
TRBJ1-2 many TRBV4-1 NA CASSQENGRYGYTF TGCGCCAGCAGCCAAGAAAATGGCCGGTATGGCTACACCTTC
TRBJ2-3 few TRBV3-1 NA CASSTFRTDTDTQYF TGTGCCAGCAGTACCTTCAGAACAGATACAGATACGCAGTATTTT
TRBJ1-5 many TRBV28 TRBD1 CASSPHLGQGHQPQHF TGTGCCAGCAGTCCCCACCTGGGACAGGGCCATCAGCCCCAGCATTTT
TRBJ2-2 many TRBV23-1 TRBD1 CASTRQGSTGELFF TGCGCCAGCACCCGACAGGGTTCCACCGGGGAGCTGTTTTTT
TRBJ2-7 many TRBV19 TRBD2 CASSPWQKSGTSGFSYEQYF TGTGCCAGTAGTCCCTGGCAAAAATCCGGGACTAGCGGGTTCTCCTACGAGCAGTACTTC